These 16 T cell receptor beta chains originate from one sample sequenced in a study of T cells in tumors after PD-1 blockade (dated by TCRdb to between 2018 and 2021). The sample's time point label, in plain terms: before anti-PD-1 therapy. Preparation of the library involved the immunoSEQ multiplex PCR assay. TCRdb carries this immuneACCESS record with in-frame sequences only. Its versions omit some clonotypes, under half of them owing to an unresolved V gene in the studies checked, with the rest unexplained. The sample has around 1,500 clones on record, less than 75% of them singletons. About 39% of the sample lies in the top ten. The material sequenced was tumor tissue, taken before anti-PD-1 treatment. The receptors were gathered from a human donor with cutaneous squamous cell carcinoma.

The J gene is TRBJ1-5, the V gene TRBV19; no clear D gene. Germline V gene lookup returns CDR1 LNHDA and CDR2 SQIVND (reference sequence). This CDR3 region has 14 residues. Trimming took off 5 bases at V and 0 bases at J, with 8 bases between the two ends. Here the CDR3 DNA reads TGTGCCAGTAGTTTAAGCCTTAGCAATCAGCCCCAGCATTTT. Amino acid sequence: CASSLSLSNQPQHF.

The V call is TRBV4-2, the J call TRBJ2-2; D gene ambiguous. V was clipped by 3 bases and J by 3 bases, with 11 bases between them. Germline CDR1 reads LGHNA; CDR2 reads YNFKEQ. This CDR3 is 15 amino acids long. The CDR3 sequence is CASSQRPQYTGELFF. CDR3 in DNA: TGTGCCAGCAGCCAGAGACCCCAGTACACCGGGGAGCTGTTTTTT.

This clone has only a few counts. The DNA of the CDR3 is TGTGCCAGCAGCCAAGGACCCGGGGCCCATGAGCAGTTCTTC. It specifies CASSQGPGAHEQFF. V and J are TRBV4-2 and TRBJ2-1; perhaps D is TRBD1 or TRBD2 (5 bases each). The CDR3 contains 14 residues. Trimming took 1 base from V and 8 from J, leaving 12 bases between them. Germline V gene data show CDR1 as LGHNA and CDR2 as YNFKEQ.

The chain carries TRBV28 and TRBJ1-1; 8 bases are shared with TRBD1. Per the germline V gene, CDR1 is MDHEN and CDR2 is SYDVKM. With 2 bases clipped from V and 1 base from J, the junction kept 3 bases outside the gene matches. There are 15 residues in the CDR3. The CDR3 coding sequence is TGTGCCAGCAGTTTAGGACAGGGTCGGAACACTGAAGCTTTCTTT. It encodes CASSLGQGRNTEAFF.

By sample share, this clone is hyperexpanded (1% or more). J is TRBJ1-3 and V is TRBV4-2; tentatively, D is TRBD1 (6 bases). The CDR3 runs 16 residues. Trimming cost V 0 bases and J 4 bases, with 13 bases left between them. Germline CDR1 LGHNA, CDR2 YNFKEQ. The CDR3 here is CASSQDLGGGGNTIYF. In DNA, the CDR3 is TGTGCCAGCAGCCAAGATCTGGGCGGGGGCGGAAACACCATATATTTT.

This CDR3 is CASSAQGDTIYF. In nucleotides, the CDR3 is TGTGCCAGTAGTGCACAGGGGGACACCATATATTTT. The chain couples TRBV19 to TRBJ1-3; 8 bases align to TRBD1. The CDR3 length is 12 residues. V dropped 5 bases and J dropped 8; count of bases not matched to a gene: 2. Germline V gives CDR1 LNHDA, CDR2 SQIVND (reference sequence).

V and J are TRBV29-1 and TRBJ1-1, with D possibly TRBD1 on 5 matching bases. Between the trimmed V and J ends, which lost 4 bases and 3 bases, there was a span of 18 bases. CDR3 size: 15 residues. CDR1 and CDR2 from the germline V gene are SQVTM and ANQGSEA. This CDR3 reads CSVVGGFASYTEAFF. Written as DNA, the CDR3 is TGCAGCGTTGTTGGGGGTTTCGCTTCCTACACTGAAGCTTTCTTT. Full variable domain (rest looked up from reference TRBV29-1 and TRBJ1-1): SAVISQKPSRDICQRGTSLTIQCQVDSQVTMMFWYRQQPGQSLTLIATANQGSEATYESGFVIDKFPISRPNLTFSTLTVSNMSPEDSSIYLCSVVGGFASYTEAFFGQGTRLTVV.

The rearrangement joins TRBV6-5 to TRBJ2-6; the D gene is possibly TRBD1 (5 bases). The germline V and J ends were trimmed by 6 bases and 3 bases, with 6 bases remaining between them. Germline CDR1 reads MNHEY; CDR2 reads SVGAGI. The CDR3 loop spans 13 amino acids. The DNA of the CDR3 is TGTGCCAGCAGAGGGGTTGGGGCCAACGTCCTGACTTTC. Translated: CASRGVGANVLTF.

The rearrangement joins TRBV9 to TRBJ2-1, with 16 bases lining up with TRBD2. V shed 4 bases, J shed 5 bases, and the junction held 15 bases outside the gene matches. In germline, CDR1 is SGDLS, CDR2 YYNGEE. This CDR3 has 20 amino acids. The CDR3 DNA follows: TGTGCCAGCAGCCCCCGAGGGACTAGCGGGGGGGCAAAACAGGACAATGAGCAGTTCTTC. Translating it yields CASSPRGTSGGAKQDNEQFF.

This chain joins TRBV5-1 and TRBJ1-4; TRBD1 might be the D (5 bases). V lost 4 bases and J 1 base, leaving 14 bases between the germline ends. This CDR3 region has 16 residues. Germline CDR1 is SGHRS and CDR2 is YFSETQ. The CDR3 coding sequence is TGCGCCAGCAGCGATCCAGGGAGTGGAACTAATGAAAAACTGTTTTTT. Its protein product is CASSDPGSGTNEKLFF.

The chain carries TRBV10-3 and TRBJ2-1; 10 bases fit TRBD2. The CDR3 runs 15 residues. V shed 6 bases and J 7 bases; nucleotides not matched to a gene: 9. Germline V gene sequence: CDR1 ENHRY, CDR2 SYGVKD. As DNA, the CDR3 is TGTGCCATCAGCTCTAGCGGGGGCCGCACAAATGAGCAGTTCTTC. The encoded protein is CAISSSGGRTNEQFF.

About this clone itself: One end of the junction is discordant with germline, which a read error may explain. The chain is built from TRBV5-1 and TRBJ2-1, with TRBD2 identical over 7 bases. CDR1 and CDR2 from the germline V gene are SGHRS and YFSETQ. This CDR3 is 14 amino acids long. Here the CDR3 reads CASSLDGGSDEQFF. CDR3 nucleotides: TGCGCCAGCAGTTTGGACGGGGGGTCGGATGAGCAGTTCTTC.

This clone was counted a few times. The V call is TRBV4-1, the J call TRBJ1-5; D ambiguous. V lost 0 bases and J 0 bases, leaving 12 bases between the germline ends. CDR3 length: 17 amino acids. Germline lookup yields CDR1 MGHRA and CDR2 YSYEKL. The CDR3 DNA sequence: TGCGCCAGCAGCCAAGATGTGACAACTTCTAGCAATCAGCCCCAGCATTTT. Its protein is CASSQDVTTSSNQPQHF.

V usage is TRBV7-2 and J usage is TRBJ2-5; no reliable D call. CDR1 is SGHTA, CDR2 FQGNSA, per germline. V was cut by 3 bases and J by 5 bases, with 7 bases left in between. The CDR3 contains 12 residues. The DNA for the CDR3 is TGTGCCAGCAGCTTTTTTCTGGAGACCCAGTACTTC. It yields the protein CASSFFLETQYF. Full variable domain (missing parts from reference TRBV7-2 and TRBJ2-5): GAGVSQSPSNKVTEKGKDVELRCDPISGHTALYWYRQSLGQGLEFLIYFQGNSAPDKSGLPSDRFSAERTGGSVSTLTIQRTQQEDSAVYLCASSFFLETQYFGPGTRLLVL.

The sample holds a few counts of this clone. This chain uses TRBV7-3 with TRBJ2-5; 10 nucleotides line up with TRBD1. Unmatched junction bases numbered 4, after V lost 5 bases and J lost 1 base. Germline V gene lookup returns CDR1 SGHTA and CDR2 FQGTGA. This CDR3 comprises 15 residues. The CDR3 here is CASSRDRGLQETQYF. CDR3 DNA sequence: TGTGCCAGCAGCCGGGACAGGGGCCTCCAAGAGACCCAGTACTTC.

The chain uses TRBV7-7 and TRBJ2-6; D remains unclear. V lost 5 bases and J lost 5, with 16 bases in between. Germline V gene data show CDR1 as SSHAT and CDR2 as FNYEAQ (reference sequence). The CDR3 covers 16 residues. The CDR3 DNA sequence: TGTGCCAGCAGCCTTCTTGAACAAAGTCGGGCCAACGTCCTGACTTTC. Translating gives CASSLLEQSRANVLTF.